This note documents a single T cell receptor (beta chain) sequence. Antigen: not known. The data stem from a study of identical twins. J was trimmed by 3 bases and V by 5 bases; bases with no gene match: 14. The CDR3 is 19 residues long. Regarding the study as a whole: Twin sharing of out-of-frame TCR alpha was underestimated by models in monozygotic pairs. Abundant cord blood beta clonotypes carried fewer insertions; memory repertoires showed none.

With template switching, a universal primer site was added, and the cDNA carried unique molecular identifiers. MiXCR was run by TCRdb on the 5' RACE reads, yielding one entry per CDR3 protein. Among hundreds of thousands of distinct CDR3 sequences, 6.1% were seen once, and the ten largest hold under 2%. The rearrangement joins TRBV12-3 or TRBV12-4 to TRBJ2-2; 11 positions match TRBD1. The sample comprised naive T cells sorted from blood. The sequence was obtained from a young man in good health. The CDR3 nucleotides read TGTGCCAGCAGTCGTATGGGACAGGGGGTATTCAGGGACACCGGGGAGCTGTTTTTT. This translates into CASSRMGQGVFRDTGELFF.